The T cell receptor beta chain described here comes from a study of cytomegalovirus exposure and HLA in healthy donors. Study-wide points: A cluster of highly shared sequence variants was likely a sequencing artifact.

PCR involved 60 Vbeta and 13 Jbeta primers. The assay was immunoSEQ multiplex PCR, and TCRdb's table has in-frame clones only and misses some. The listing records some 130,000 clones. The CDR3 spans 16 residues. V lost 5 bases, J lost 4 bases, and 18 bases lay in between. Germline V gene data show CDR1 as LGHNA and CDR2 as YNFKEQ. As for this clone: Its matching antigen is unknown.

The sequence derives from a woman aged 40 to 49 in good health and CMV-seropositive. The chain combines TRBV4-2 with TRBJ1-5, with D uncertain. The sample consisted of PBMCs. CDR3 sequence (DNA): TGTGCCAGCAGCGCTAACGGTCGGGTTCCTAATCAGCCCCAGCATTTT. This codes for CASSANGRVPNQPQHF.